The next 15 T cell receptor beta chains were all read from a single sample in a study of OX40 agonist ivuxolimab in advanced cancers. Clones were read by immunoSEQ multiplex PCR, and TCRdb kept only the in-frame ones, dropping some. The data hold about 62,000 clones, with 85% observed a single time. The sample consisted of CD4+ or CD8+ T cells sorted from blood, taken in a trial of the OX40 agonist ivuxolimab. All receptors come from an adult with an advanced solid tumor such as melanoma, head and neck, liver or kidney cancer.

The chain links TRBV5-6 to TRBJ1-2; 7 nucleotides agree with TRBD1. Germline CDR1 is SGHDT and CDR2 is YYEEEE. V was clipped by 0 bases and J by 8 bases; unmatched bases: 10. The CDR3 is 15 amino acids. The CDR3 bases are TGTGCCAGCAGCTTGGGGACAGGTGCGCCCTTGGGCTACACCTTC. Translation: CASSLGTGAPLGYTF.

The rearrangement joins TRBV2 to TRBJ1-2; TRBD1 might be the D (5 bases). This CDR3 has 13 amino acids. Trimming removed 7 bases at V and 4 bases at J, with 13 bases between. Germline V gene data show CDR1 as SNHLY and CDR2 as FYNNEI. As DNA, the CDR3 is TGTGCCAGCAAGGAGGGGCATGGCTATGGCTACACCTTC. Translated, it gives CASKEGHGYGYTF.

This rearrangement joins TRBV5-4 to TRBJ2-1; 7 bases line up with TRBD2. Germline V CDR1 and CDR2: SGHNT, YYREEE (reference sequence). The CDR3 is made up of 14 amino acids. V shed 5 bases, J shed 5 bases, and the junction held 7 bases outside the gene matches. In DNA, the CDR3 is TGTGCCAGCAGGGCCGGGACTATAAACAATGAGCAGTTCTTC. Protein: CASRAGTINNEQFF. The variable domain in full, completed from reference TRBV5-4 and TRBJ2-1, reads ETGVTQSPTHLIKTRGQQVTLRCSSQSGHNTVSWYQQALGQGPQFIFQYYREEENGRGNFPPRFSGLQFPNYSSELNVNALELDDSALYLCASRAGTINNEQFFGPGTRLTVL.

The CDR3 sequence: CASSSQRLLYEQYF. As DNA, the CDR3 is TGTGCCAGCAGCTCGCAGAGATTACTTTACGAGCAGTACTTC. The chain joins TRBV6-4 to TRBJ2-7; D remains ambiguous. The CDR3 covers 14 residues. Germline V gene lookup returns CDR1 MRHNA and CDR2 SNTAGT. V lost 6 bases to trimming and J lost 4 bases, with 16 bases between them.

The J gene is TRBJ1-1, the V gene TRBV27, with a possible D match to TRBD1 (6 bases). V lost 5 bases, J lost 0 bases, and 7 bases lay in between. Per germline, CDR1 MNHEY and CDR2 SMNVEV (reference sequence). CDR3 length: 13 residues. CDR3 region: CASSQGMNTEAFF. The CDR3 DNA reads as TGTGCCAGCAGTCAGGGGATGAACACTGAAGCTTTCTTT.

This sequence joins TRBV2 and TRBJ2-2; TRBD2 matches 11 bases. The CDR3 runs to 14 residues. V was clipped by 6 bases and J by 5 bases; unmatched bases: 2. Germline V lookup: CDR1 SNHLY, CDR2 FYNNEI. The CDR3 DNA reads as TGTGCCAGCAGAGTAGCGGGGGGGACCGGGGAGCTGTTTTTT. Amino acid sequence: CASRVAGGTGELFF.

The rearrangement uses TRBV11-2 and TRBJ2-7; 9 bases line up with TRBD1. Germline V gene sequence: CDR1 SGHAT, CDR2 FQNNGV. Germline trimming cut 7 bases from V and 6 bases from J; bases unmatched to any gene: 10. The CDR3 totals 14 residues. Here the CDR3 DNA reads TGTGCCAGCACCCTCGCGGGGACAGGGAGCGAGCAGTACTTC. It encodes CASTLAGTGSEQYF.

The rearrangement links TRBV7-9 to TRBJ2-5, with TRBD2 matching over 10 bases. The DNA end is a closer match to TRBJ2-7, so the J assignment may be wrong. This CDR3 region has 17 residues. In germline, CDR1 is SEHNR, CDR2 FQNEAQ (reference sequence). This CDR3 is CASSLVPSGSGAYEQYF. The CDR3 coding sequence is TGTGCCAGCAGCTTAGTGCCTAGCGGGAGCGGGGCCTACGAGCAGTACTTC.

The chain recombines TRBV7-2 with TRBJ2-2; D is possibly TRBD1 (6 bases). V lost 5 bases and J lost 0, with 13 bases in between. The CDR3 is made up of 16 amino acids. CDR1 and CDR2 from the germline V gene are SGHTA and FQGNSA. As DNA, the CDR3 is TGTGCCAGCAGCCCGGGACATTTTTCGAACACCGGGGAGCTGTTTTTT. Translation: CASSPGHFSNTGELFF.

The rearrangement uses TRBV4-1 and TRBJ2-1; 8 bases match TRBD1. The CDR3 spans 13 residues. In germline, CDR1 is MGHRA, CDR2 YSYEKL. V shed 3 bases, J shed 12 bases, and the junction held 7 bases outside the gene matches. The CDR3 bases are TGCGCCAGCAGCCAGGGGACAGGCTTGGCGCAGTTCTTC. As protein: CASSQGTGLAQFF.

V gene TRBV28 combines with J gene TRBJ2-7, with 7 bases fitting TRBD2. The CDR3 extends over 13 amino acids. CDR1 is MDHEN, CDR2 SYDVKM, per germline. The junction had 2 bases not matched to a gene; V was cut back by 3 bases and J by 3 bases. The CDR3 is CASSFSGGYEQYF. The CDR3 coding sequence is TGTGCCAGCAGTTTTTCGGGGGGCTACGAGCAGTACTTC. The whole variable domain, remainder taken from reference TRBV28 and TRBJ2-7, is DVKVTQSSRYLVKRTGEKVFLECVQDMDHENMFWYRQDPGLGLRLIYFSYDVKMKEKGDIPEGYSVSREKKERFSLILESASTNQTSMYLCASSFSGGYEQYFGPGTRLTVT.

In this sample, this clone turned up once. V is TRBV2 and J is TRBJ2-3; D might be TRBD1 (6 bases). V was pared by 7 bases and J by 0 bases, with 8 bases between. Germline V gene sequence: CDR1 SNHLY, CDR2 FYNNEI. The CDR3 loop spans 13 amino acids. The CDR3 region is CASKGESTDTQYF. The CDR3 bases are TGTGCCAGCAAGGGGGAGAGCACAGATACGCAGTATTTT.

The J gene is TRBJ1-6, the V gene TRBV2; 7 bases are a match to TRBD1. Germline V CDR1 and CDR2: SNHLY, FYNNEI. Trimming at V came to 7 bases and at J to 7 bases, leaving 10 bases not matched to a gene. The CDR3 has 15 residues. Here the CDR3 reads CASKSWDSGNSPLHF. The DNA for the CDR3 is TGTGCCAGCAAGAGTTGGGACAGTGGAAATTCACCCCTCCACTTT.

The chain recombines TRBV9 with TRBJ2-3; 9 nucleotides line up with TRBD1. Germline V gene sequence: CDR1 SGDLS, CDR2 YYNGEE. The CDR3 is made up of 16 amino acids. V dropped 0 bases and J dropped 4; count of bases not matched to a gene: 6. The CDR3 protein is CASSVGTGAQADTQYF. The DNA of the CDR3 is TGTGCCAGCAGCGTAGGGACAGGGGCTCAGGCAGATACGCAGTATTTT.

The gene calls are TRBV29-1 and TRBJ1-1, with unresolved D. The V end lost 0 bases, the J end lost 3 bases, and 8 bases lay between the germline ends. The CDR3 length is 13 residues. CDR1 and CDR2 (germline): SQVTM, ANQGSEA. This chain's CDR3 is CSVEEGGYTEAFF. The DNA of the CDR3 is TGCAGCGTTGAAGAGGGAGGTTACACTGAAGCTTTCTTT.